A single sample gave rise to the 9 T cell receptor beta chains below, sequenced in a study of blood T cells in healthy people across ages. For the second PCR, which ran for about 6 to 11 cycles, a sample-barcoded 5' primer and a J-beta primer mix were used. TCRdb itself ran the 5' RACE reads through MiXCR, one entry per CDR3 protein. The data contain about 650,000 distinct CDR3 sequences, about 30% of them singletons. The specimen sequenced was blood. These TCRs come from a woman aged 80 or older in good health.

Many counts were recorded for this clonotype. J is TRBJ2-3 and V is TRBV5-1; TRBD2 might be the D (6 bases). Looked up from germline, CDR1 is SGHRS and CDR2 is YFSETQ. V lost 0 bases to trimming and J lost 3 bases, with 11 bases between them. CDR3 length equals 15 residues. The CDR3 DNA sequence: TGCGCCAGCAGCTTGGAGGCTAGCGAGACAGATACGCAGTATTTT. It codes for CASSLEASETDTQYF.

This clonotype was counted at least ten times. CDR3 sequence: CATRGGVYDNEQFF. The CDR3 DNA sequence: TGTGCCACCAGGGGAGGGGTATACGACAATGAGCAGTTCTTC. The genes are TRBV24-1 and TRBJ2-1; 7 bases match TRBD2. The V gene end was trimmed by 7 bases and the J gene end by 5 bases; junction bases not matched to a gene: 7. The CDR3 is made up of 14 amino acids. Germline V gene data show CDR1 as KGHDR and CDR2 as SFDVKD.

This clonotype was observed many times. This sequence joins TRBV4-3 and TRBJ2-3, with TRBD1 as a possible D gene (6 bases). Germline lookup yields CDR1 LGHNA and CDR2 YSLEER. V lost 0 bases and J 2 bases, leaving 9 bases between the germline ends. The CDR3 spans 15 residues. This chain's CDR3 is CASSQDRGNTDTQYF. CDR3 coding DNA: TGCGCCAGCAGCCAAGACAGGGGAAACACAGATACGCAGTATTTT.

The CDR3 DNA sequence: TGTGCCAGCAGTTGGACAGCGGGGGGCCAAGAGACCCAGTACTTC. Protein sequence: CASSWTAGGQETQYF. This chain uses TRBV6-2 or TRBV6-3 with TRBJ2-5; TRBD2 agrees at 9 bases. CDR3 length equals 15 residues. V lost 4 bases and J lost 1; bases outside the gene matches: 4. Germline V CDR1 and CDR2: MNHEY, SVGEGT.

Worth noting for this clonotype: The junction shows a germline mismatch at one end, possibly a read error. The chain links TRBV4-2 to TRBJ2-7; 8 positions match TRBD2. Germline CDR1 and CDR2: LGHNA and YNFKEQ. The CDR3 runs to 17 residues. Written as DNA, the CDR3 is TGTACCAGCAGCCAAGAACCCAGCGGGGGTCTATCCTACGAGCAGTACTTC. Protein product: CTSSQEPSGGLSYEQYF.

This chain connects TRBV20-1 to TRBJ2-3, with D perhaps TRBD2 (6 bases). The germline V gene has CDR1 DFQATT and CDR2 SNEGSKA (reference sequence). Trimming left V 1 base short and J 7 bases short, with 12 bases between. The CDR3 totals 13 residues. CDR3 region: CSARGPSVYTQYF. CDR3 DNA: TGCAGTGCTAGAGGCCCTAGCGTATATACGCAGTATTTT.

In its sample, this clonotype was seen many times. The J gene is TRBJ2-1, the V gene TRBV6-6; the D is unclear. The V end was cut by 0 bases, the J end by 7 bases, with 19 bases between. CDR1 is MNHNY, CDR2 SVGAGI, per germline (reference sequence). The CDR3 is made up of 17 amino acids. The CDR3 region is CASSYSIGQWVGNEQFF. The CDR3 region has the DNA TGTGCCAGCAGTTACTCGATAGGGCAGTGGGTCGGTAATGAGCAGTTCTTC.

This clonotype occurred many times. The chain employs TRBV7-2 and TRBJ2-3; 9 bases are shared with TRBD2. There are 14 residues in the CDR3. The germline V gene has CDR1 SGHTA and CDR2 FQGNSA. The trim removed 4 bases at V and 5 bases at J, leaving 4 bases unmatched. DNA of the CDR3: TGTGCCAGCAGCTCGCGGGGGGGCGAAGATACGCAGTATTTT. It translates to CASSSRGGEDTQYF.

About this clonotype: A much larger clone lies one base from this, so it may be a read error. The rearrangement links TRBV7-2 to TRBJ1-2, with D uncertain. From germline, CDR1 is SGHTA and CDR2 FQGNSA. This CDR3 is built from 14 residues. CDR3 sequence (DNA): TGTGCCGGCAGCCCGAGACCCGGGGTTTATGGCTACACCTTC. This encodes CAGSPRPGVYGYTF.